The rows below give T cell receptor beta chains drawn from one sample of a study of cytomegalovirus exposure and HLA in healthy donors. Libraries were prepared by immunoSEQ multiplex PCR; TCRdb keeps only in-frame clonotypes and omits some of them. The data contain 85,000 to 100,000 clones, roughly 82% of them singletons. The specimen sequenced was PBMCs. The receptors here all came from a human donor in good health. CDR3s include the opening cysteine and the closing phenylalanine or tryptophan. Each record gives: J gene, D gene, clone size, V gene, CDR3 DNA, CDR3 protein. A D gene is named only where the DNA matches it firmly. Rows give clone size only sometimes, using once, few, many, or a class for an expanded clone.

TRBJ2-3 | . | . | TRBV15 | TGTGCCACAAACCACCCCGACACCACAGATACGCAGTATTTT | CATNHPDTTDTQYF
TRBJ2-1 | . | . | TRBV14 | TGTGCCAGCAGACCCTCCGACTTCTACAATGAGCAGTTCTTC | CASRPSDFYNEQFF
TRBJ2-6 | . | once | TRBV2 | TGTGCCAGCAGTGAAGCGGTGGACACCAACTCTGGGGCCAACGTCCTGACTTTC | CASSEAVDTNSGANVLTF
TRBJ1-6 | . | . | TRBV6-1 | TGTGCCAGCAGTGACAGGGCTAATTCACCCCTCCACTTT | CASSDRANSPLHF
TRBJ1-4 | . | . | TRBV6-4 | TGTGCCAGCAGTGACACCATGGGGCAGAATGAAAAACTGTTTTTT | CASSDTMGQNEKLFF
TRBJ2-7 | TRBD2 | once | TRBV5-1 | TGCGCCAGCAGCTGGGGGACTAGCGGTTACGAGCAGTACTTC | CASSWGTSGYEQYF
TRBJ1-2 | . | . | TRBV9 | TGTGCCAGCAGCGTAGGGGCAGACCCCTCGCGTGTCTATGGCTACACCTTC | CASSVGADPSRVYGYTF
TRBJ2-3 | TRBD2 | . | TRBV15 | TGTGCCACCAGCGGGATGACTAGCGGGAGGGCAGATACGCAGTATTTT | CATSGMTSGRADTQYF
TRBJ2-7 | TRBD1 | . | TRBV6-5 | TGTGCCAGCAGTAAGGGGACAGGGCGCTACGAGCAGTACTTC | CASSKGTGRYEQYF
TRBJ1-2 | TRBD1 | . | TRBV5-6 | TGTGCCAGCAGCTTGGTGGGACAGGGATTGAACTATGGCTACACCTTC | CASSLVGQGLNYGYTF
TRBJ1-1 | . | . | TRBV14 | TGTGCCAGCAGCCAAGGTTTGGCCGGGTTAGGAACTGAAGCTTTCTTT | CASSQGLAGLGTEAFF
TRBJ2-7 | TRBD2 | . | TRBV5-1 | TGCGCCAGCAGGGAAGAGGTAGCGGGGGGGAACGAGCAGTACTTC | CASREEVAGGNEQYF
TRBJ2-3 | . | . | TRBV5-6 | TGTGCCAGCAGTTACGATCGAGGCTCCAACACAGATACGCAGTATTTT | CASSYDRGSNTDTQYF
TRBJ1-2 | . | . | TRBV12-2 | TGTGCAAGTCGCTTCGGGAGGAGCGATGGCTACACCTTC | CASRFGRSDGYTF
TRBJ1-2 | TRBD1 | . | TRBV11-2 | TGTGCCAGCAGCTTTGGGCCGGGACAGATCTATGGCTACACCTTC | CASSFGPGQIYGYTF
TRBJ2-2 | TRBD2 | . | TRBV7-9 | TGTGCCAGCAGCTTAAGGACTAGCGTACCGAACACCGGGGAGCTGTTTTTT | CASSLRTSVPNTGELFF
TRBJ2-7 | TRBD1 | . | TRBV19 | TGTGCCAGTAGTATGGGCAGACAGGGACCCTACGAGCAGTACTTC | CASSMGRQGPYEQYF
TRBJ2-1 | . | once | TRBV19 | TGTGCCAGTAGTATCCAGAATGAGCAGTTCTTC | CASSIQNEQFF
TRBJ2-1 | TRBD2 | . | TRBV15 | TGTGCCACCAGCACCCGACTAGCGGGAGCCCAGGAGCAGTTCTTC | CATSTRLAGAQEQFF
TRBJ2-7 | . | once | TRBV5-1 | TGCGCCATCAAAAAAAGACAGCCAAGTTTCCTCGAGCAGTACTTC | CAIKKRQPSFLEQYF
TRBJ2-4 | . | . | TRBV7-8 | TGTGCCAGCAGCTTTGGCAGGGGGGAAAACATTCAGTACTTC | CASSFGRGENIQYF
TRBJ1-3 | . | . | TRBV7-9 | TGTGCCAGCAGCTCGGGTTGGCTGACTGGAAACACCATATATTTT | CASSSGWLTGNTIYF
TRBJ1-2 | TRBD1 | . | TRBV10-3 | TGTGCCATCATGAGGACAGGGGTCTATGGCTACACCTTC | CAIMRTGVYGYTF
TRBJ1-2 | . | . | TRBV19 | TGTGCCAGTAGTAAACAGGGAAGAGGTTGGGACTATGGCTACACCTTC | CASSKQGRGWDYGYTF
TRBJ1-2 | . | . | TRBV6-5 | TGTGCCAGCAGTTACTCCACAGGGCGGGGCTACACCTTC | CASSYSTGRGYTF
TRBJ1-2 | . | . | TRBV9 | TGTGCCAGCAGCCACGACATCGGCTCTTTGGACTATGGCTACACCTTC | CASSHDIGSLDYGYTF
TRBJ1-4 | . | . | TRBV7-9 | TGTGCCAGCAGCCCCCTCCCAGGGGAACACTCAACTAATGAAAAACTGTTTTTT | CASSPLPGEHSTNEKLFF
TRBJ1-6 | . | . | TRBV6-5 | TGTGCCAGCAGTCCGAGCTCCTATAATTCACCCCTCCACTTT | CASSPSSYNSPLHF
TRBJ1-1 | TRBD1 | few | TRBV5-4 | TGTGCCAGCACCTCCCAGACAGGGGTGCACACTGAAGCTTTCTTT | CASTSQTGVHTEAFF
TRBJ2-1 | . | . | TRBV6-5 | TGTGCCAGCCTCTCACAGGGATGTGAGCAGTTCTTC | CASLSQGCEQFF
TRBJ2-2 | TRBD1 | . | TRBV29-1 | TGCAGCGCCTGGGACAGGGGGGGCACCGGGGAGCTGTTTTTT | CSAWDRGGTGELFF
TRBJ1-2 | TRBD1 | . | TRBV5-1 | TGCGCCAGCAGCAGGCTACGACAGGGAGCTGAAGATGGCTACACCTTC | CASSRLRQGAEDGYTF
TRBJ2-3 | . | once | TRBV11-2 | TGTGCCAGCAGCTTACGCGACAGGTGGCAAATTCGCGGCACAGATACGCAGTATTTT | CASSLRDRWQIRGTDTQYF
TRBJ2-1 | TRBD2 | . | TRBV9 | TGTGCCAGCAGCGCGAGAGCGGGTCAATGGGGGGGCAATGAGCAGTTCTTC | CASSARAGQWGGNEQFF
TRBJ2-5 | TRBD1 | . | TRBV4-1 | TGCGCCAGCAGCGCTTGGACAGGGGGCATTGAGACCCAGTACTTC | CASSAWTGGIETQYF
TRBJ2-6 | . | . | TRBV28 | TGTGCCAGCAGAACCCCGAGGGTAGACTCTGGGGCCAACGTCCTGACTTTC | CASRTPRVDSGANVLTF
TRBJ2-5 | TRBD1 | once | TRBV29-1 | TGCAGCGTTCTACAGGGGCAAGAGACCCAGTACTTC | CSVLQGQETQYF
TRBJ1-1 | . | few | TRBV19 | TGTGCCAGTAGTATAAGGGGGGGGTACACTGAAGCTTTCTTT | CASSIRGGYTEAFF
TRBJ2-1 | TRBD2 | . | TRBV5-4 | TGTGCCAGCAGCCAGGGAGGGAGTAATGAGCAGTTCTTC | CASSQGGSNEQFF
TRBJ1-3 | . | . | TRBV27 | TGTGCCAGCAGTTTTCTCCCTCCGCGAGGAGGAAACACCATATATTTT | CASSFLPPRGGNTIYF
TRBJ1-1 | TRBD1 | few | TRBV6-6 | TGTGCCAGCAGTACCCGACAGGGTCGAAACACTGAAGCTTTCTTT | CASSTRQGRNTEAFF
TRBJ2-3 | TRBD2 | few | TRBV29-1 | TGCAGCGTTGAAGGTTTGGTACGGGGGGGCCGGTCAGATACGCAGTATTTT | CSVEGLVRGGRSDTQYF
TRBJ1-1 | . | . | TRBV6-5 | TGTGCCAGCAGTACCGTCTCGGGGGTAGGCACTGAAGCTTTCTTT | CASSTVSGVGTEAFF
TRBJ1-1 | . | . | TRBV19 | TGTGCCAGTAGTCCCTCCCCCGACAGAAACACTGAAGCTTTCTTT | CASSPSPDRNTEAFF
TRBJ2-7 | . | . | TRBV19 | TGTGCCAGTAGTACCGGACACGTATCTGAGCAGTACTTC | CASSTGHVSEQYF